The entry below describes one TCR beta chain. This sample was included in a study of T-cell memory formation after mild COVID-19. CDR3 length equals 12 residues. V lost 2 bases, J lost 8 bases, and 9 bases lay in between. From germline, CDR1 is SNHLY and CDR2 FYNNEI. TCRdb passed the 5' RACE reads through MiXCR, listing each CDR3 protein once. The sample consists of approximately 490,000 distinct CDR3 sequences, roughly 21% of them appearing once. The chain joins TRBV2 to TRBJ1-2, with D uncertain. The source is an adult woman who had mild COVID-19 (a few samples of this study predate the infection). Cell type and time point are not known. The sequencing input was PBMCs or a T cell subset sorted from them (not recorded which). The CDR3 here is CASSENGNGYTF. The DNA of the CDR3 is TGTGCCAGCAGTGAAAACGGGAACGGCTACACCTTC.